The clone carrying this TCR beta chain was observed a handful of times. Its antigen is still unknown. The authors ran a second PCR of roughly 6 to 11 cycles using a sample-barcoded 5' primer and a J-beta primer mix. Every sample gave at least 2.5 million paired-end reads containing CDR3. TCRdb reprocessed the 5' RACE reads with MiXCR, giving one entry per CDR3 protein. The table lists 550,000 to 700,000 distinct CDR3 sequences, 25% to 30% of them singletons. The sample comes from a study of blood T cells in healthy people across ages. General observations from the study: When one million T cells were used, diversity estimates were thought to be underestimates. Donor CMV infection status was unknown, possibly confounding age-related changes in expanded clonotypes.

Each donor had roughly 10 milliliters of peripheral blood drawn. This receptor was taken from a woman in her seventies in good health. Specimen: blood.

The CDR3 DNA reads as TGTGCCAGCACCCTTACTTTGGATGACACTGAAGCTTTCTTT. Amino acid sequence: CASTLTLDDTEAFF. The chain couples TRBV6-4 to TRBJ1-1, with D unresolved. Germline CDR1 MRHNA, CDR2 SNTAGT. The CDR3 is 14 amino acids. Between the trimmed V and J ends, which lost 7 bases and 3 bases, there was a span of 15 bases.